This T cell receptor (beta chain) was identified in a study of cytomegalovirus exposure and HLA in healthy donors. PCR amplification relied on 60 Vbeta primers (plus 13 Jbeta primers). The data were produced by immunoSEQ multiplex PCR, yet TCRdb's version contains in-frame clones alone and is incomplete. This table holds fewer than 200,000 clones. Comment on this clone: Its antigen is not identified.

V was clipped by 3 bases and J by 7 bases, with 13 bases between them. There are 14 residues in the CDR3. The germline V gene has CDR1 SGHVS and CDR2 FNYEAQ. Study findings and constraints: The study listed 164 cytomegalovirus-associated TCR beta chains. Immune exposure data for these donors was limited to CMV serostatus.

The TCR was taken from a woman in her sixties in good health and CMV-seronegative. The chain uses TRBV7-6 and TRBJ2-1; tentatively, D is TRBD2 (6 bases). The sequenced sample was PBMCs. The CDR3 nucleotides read TGTGCCAGCAGCTTTGAGTCAGGGAGGAATGAGCAGTTCTTC. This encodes CASSFESGRNEQFF.